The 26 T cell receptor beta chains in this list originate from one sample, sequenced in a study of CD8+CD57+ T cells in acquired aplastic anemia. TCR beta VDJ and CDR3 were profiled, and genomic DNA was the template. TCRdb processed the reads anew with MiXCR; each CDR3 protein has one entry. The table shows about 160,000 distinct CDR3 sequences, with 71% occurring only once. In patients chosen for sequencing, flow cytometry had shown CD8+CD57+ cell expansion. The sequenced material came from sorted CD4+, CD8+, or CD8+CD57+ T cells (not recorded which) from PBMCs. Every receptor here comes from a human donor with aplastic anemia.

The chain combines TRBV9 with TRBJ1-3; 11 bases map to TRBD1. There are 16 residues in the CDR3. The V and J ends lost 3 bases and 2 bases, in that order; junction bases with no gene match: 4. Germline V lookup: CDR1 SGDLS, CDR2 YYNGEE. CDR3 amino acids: CASSAVGQGAGNTIYF. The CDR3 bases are TGTGCCAGCAGCGCCGTGGGACAGGGGGCTGGAAACACCATATATTTT.

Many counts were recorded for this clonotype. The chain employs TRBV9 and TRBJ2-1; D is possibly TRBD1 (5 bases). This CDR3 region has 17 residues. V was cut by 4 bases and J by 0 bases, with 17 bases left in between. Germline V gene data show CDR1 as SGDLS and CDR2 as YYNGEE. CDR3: CASSPERQPRSYNEQFF. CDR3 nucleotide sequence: TGTGCCAGCAGCCCGGAGAGACAGCCTCGCTCCTACAATGAGCAGTTCTTC.

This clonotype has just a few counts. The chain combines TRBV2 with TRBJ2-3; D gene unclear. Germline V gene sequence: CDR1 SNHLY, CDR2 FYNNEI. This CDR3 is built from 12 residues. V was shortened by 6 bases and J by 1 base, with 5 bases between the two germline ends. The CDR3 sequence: CASRIGTDTQYF. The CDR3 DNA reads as TGTGCCAGCAGAATTGGCACAGATACGCAGTATTTT. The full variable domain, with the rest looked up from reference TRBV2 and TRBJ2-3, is EPEVTQTPSHQVTQMGQEVILRCVPISNHLYFYWYRQILGQKVEFLVSFYNNEISEKSEIFDDQFSVERPDGSNFTLKIRSTKLEDSAMYFCASRIGTDTQYFGPGTRLTVL.

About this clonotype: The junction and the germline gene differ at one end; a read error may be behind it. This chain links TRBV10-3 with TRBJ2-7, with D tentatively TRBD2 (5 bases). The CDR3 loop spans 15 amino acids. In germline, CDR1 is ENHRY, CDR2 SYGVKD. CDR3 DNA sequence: TGTGCCAGCAGTGAAGCGGCGGCGGGCTCCTACGAGCAGTACTTC. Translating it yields CASSEAAAGSYEQYF.

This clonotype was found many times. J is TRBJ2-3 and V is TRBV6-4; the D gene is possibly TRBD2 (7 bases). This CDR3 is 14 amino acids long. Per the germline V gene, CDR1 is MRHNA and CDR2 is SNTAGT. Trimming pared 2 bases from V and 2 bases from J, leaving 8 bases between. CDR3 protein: CASSDGGATDTQYF. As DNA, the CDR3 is TGTGCCAGCAGTGACGGGGGGGCCACAGATACGCAGTATTTT.

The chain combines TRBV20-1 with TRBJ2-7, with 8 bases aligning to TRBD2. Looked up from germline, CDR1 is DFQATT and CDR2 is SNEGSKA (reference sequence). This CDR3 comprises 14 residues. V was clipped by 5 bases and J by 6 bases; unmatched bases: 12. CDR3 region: CSALSPGGSGEQYF. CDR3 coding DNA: TGCAGTGCTCTCTCCCCGGGGGGGTCGGGCGAGCAGTACTTC.

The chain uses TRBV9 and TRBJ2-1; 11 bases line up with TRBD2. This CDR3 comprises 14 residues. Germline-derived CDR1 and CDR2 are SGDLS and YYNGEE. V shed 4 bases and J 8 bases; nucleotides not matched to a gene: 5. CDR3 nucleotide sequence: TGTGCCAGCAGCCTTAGCGGGGGGGGTGATGAGCAGTTCTTC. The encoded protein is CASSLSGGGDEQFF.

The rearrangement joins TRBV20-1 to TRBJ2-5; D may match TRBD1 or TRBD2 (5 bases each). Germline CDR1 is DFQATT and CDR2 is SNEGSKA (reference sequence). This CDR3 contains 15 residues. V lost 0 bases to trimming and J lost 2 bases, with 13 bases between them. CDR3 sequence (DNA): TGCAGTGCTAGAGACGGAACCGGGGCACAAGAGACCCAGTACTTC. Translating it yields CSARDGTGAQETQYF.

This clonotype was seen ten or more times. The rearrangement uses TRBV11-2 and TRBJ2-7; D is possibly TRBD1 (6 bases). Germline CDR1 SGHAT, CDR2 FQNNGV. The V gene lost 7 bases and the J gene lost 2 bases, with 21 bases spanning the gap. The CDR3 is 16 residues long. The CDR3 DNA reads TGTGCCAGCATTACGGGCTTGGGGACACACCCCTACGAGCAGTACTTC. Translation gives CASITGLGTHPYEQYF.

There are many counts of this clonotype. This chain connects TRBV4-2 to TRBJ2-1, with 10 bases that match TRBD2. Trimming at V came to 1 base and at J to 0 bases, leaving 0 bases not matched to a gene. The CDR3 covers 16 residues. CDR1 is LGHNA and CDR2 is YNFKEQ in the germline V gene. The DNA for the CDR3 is TGTGCCAGCAGCCAAGGGACTAGCGGCTCCTACAATGAGCAGTTCTTC. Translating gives CASSQGTSGSYNEQFF.

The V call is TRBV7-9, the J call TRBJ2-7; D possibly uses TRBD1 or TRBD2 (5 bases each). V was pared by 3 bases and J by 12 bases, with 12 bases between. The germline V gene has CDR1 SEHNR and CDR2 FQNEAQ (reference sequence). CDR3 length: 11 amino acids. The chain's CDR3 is CASSFGDQGYF. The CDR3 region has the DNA TGTGCCAGCAGCTTCGGGGACCAGGGGTACTTC.

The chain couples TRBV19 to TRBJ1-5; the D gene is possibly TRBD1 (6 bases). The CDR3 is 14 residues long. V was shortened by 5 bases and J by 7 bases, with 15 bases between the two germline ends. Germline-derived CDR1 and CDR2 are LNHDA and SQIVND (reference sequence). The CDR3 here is CASSDTGQGQPQHF. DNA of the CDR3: TGTGCCAGTAGTGATACAGGGCAAGGGCAGCCCCAGCATTTT.

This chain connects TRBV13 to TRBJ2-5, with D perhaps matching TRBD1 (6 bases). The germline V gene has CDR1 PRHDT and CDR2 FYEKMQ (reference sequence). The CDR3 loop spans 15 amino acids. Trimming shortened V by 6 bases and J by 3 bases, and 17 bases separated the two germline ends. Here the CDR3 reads CASSPHRESEETQYF. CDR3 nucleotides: TGTGCCAGCAGTCCCCACAGGGAGAGTGAAGAGACCCAGTACTTC. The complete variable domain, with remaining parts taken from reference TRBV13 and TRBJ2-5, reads AAGVIQSPRHLIKEKRETATLKCYPIPRHDTVYWYQQGPGQDPQFLISFYEKMQSDKGSIPDRFSAQQFSDYHSELNMSSLELGDSALYFCASSPHRESEETQYFGPGTRLLVL.

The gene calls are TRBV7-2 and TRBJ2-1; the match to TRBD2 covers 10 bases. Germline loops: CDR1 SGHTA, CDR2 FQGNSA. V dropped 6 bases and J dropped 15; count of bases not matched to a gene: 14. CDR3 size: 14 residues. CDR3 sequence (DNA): TGTGCCAGCAGTCGAGACCCGAGCGGGAGGGTATGGTTCTTC. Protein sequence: CASSRDPSGRVWFF.

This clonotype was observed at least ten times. The CDR3 is CASTQAGGAGSPLHF. The DNA for the CDR3 is TGTGCCAGTACCCAAGCGGGGGGCGCAGGTTCACCCCTCCACTTT. The rearrangement uses TRBV19 and TRBJ1-6; D might be TRBD1 (6 bases). This CDR3 has 15 amino acids. Deletions cut 7 bases from V and 9 bases from J, with 19 bases between. Germline loops: CDR1 LNHDA, CDR2 SQIVND (reference sequence). Looking up the rest from reference TRBV19 and TRBJ1-6 gives the full variable domain: DGGITQSPKYLFRKEGQNVTLSCEQNLNHDAMYWYRQDPGQGLRLIYYSQIVNDFQKGDIAEGYSVSREKKESFPLTVTSAQKNPTAFYLCASTQAGGAGSPLHFGNGTRLTVT.

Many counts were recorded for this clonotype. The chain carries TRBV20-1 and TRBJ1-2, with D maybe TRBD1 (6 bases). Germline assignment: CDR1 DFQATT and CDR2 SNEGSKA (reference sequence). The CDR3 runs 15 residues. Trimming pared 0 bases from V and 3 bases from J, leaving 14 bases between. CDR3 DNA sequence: TGCAGTGCTAGAGATGACGGGACATGGGACTATGGCTACACCTTC. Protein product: CSARDDGTWDYGYTF.

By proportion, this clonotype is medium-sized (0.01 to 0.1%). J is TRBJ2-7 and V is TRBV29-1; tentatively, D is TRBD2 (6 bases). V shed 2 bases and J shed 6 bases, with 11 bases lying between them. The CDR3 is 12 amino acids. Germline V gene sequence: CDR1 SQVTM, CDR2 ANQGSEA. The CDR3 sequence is CSVEKLAGEQYF. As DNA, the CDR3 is TGCAGCGTTGAAAAACTAGCTGGCGAGCAGTACTTC.

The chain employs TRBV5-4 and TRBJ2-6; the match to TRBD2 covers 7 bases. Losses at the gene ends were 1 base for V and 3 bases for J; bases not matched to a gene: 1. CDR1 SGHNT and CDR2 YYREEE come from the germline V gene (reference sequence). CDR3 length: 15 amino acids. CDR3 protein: CASSLSGDGANVLTF. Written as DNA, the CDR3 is TGTGCCAGCAGCTTGAGCGGGGATGGGGCCAACGTCCTGACTTTC.

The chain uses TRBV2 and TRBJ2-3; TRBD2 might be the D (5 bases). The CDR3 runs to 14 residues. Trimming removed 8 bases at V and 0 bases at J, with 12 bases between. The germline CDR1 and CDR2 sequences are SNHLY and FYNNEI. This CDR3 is CASEGGTSTDTQYF. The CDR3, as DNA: TGTGCCAGCGAGGGCGGAACTAGCACAGATACGCAGTATTTT.

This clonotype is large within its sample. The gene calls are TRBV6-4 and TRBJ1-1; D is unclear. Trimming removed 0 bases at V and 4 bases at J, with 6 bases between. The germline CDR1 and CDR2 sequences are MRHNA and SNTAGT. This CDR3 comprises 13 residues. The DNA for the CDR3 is TGTGCCAGCAGTGACTCGGGAACCACTGAAGCTTTCTTT. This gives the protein CASSDSGTTEAFF.

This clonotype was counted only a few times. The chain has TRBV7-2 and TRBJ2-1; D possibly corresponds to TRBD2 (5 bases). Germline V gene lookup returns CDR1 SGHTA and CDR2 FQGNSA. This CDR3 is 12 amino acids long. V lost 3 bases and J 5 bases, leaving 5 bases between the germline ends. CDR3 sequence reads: CASSLRDNEQFF. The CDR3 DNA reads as TGTGCCAGCAGCTTGCGGGACAATGAGCAGTTCTTC.

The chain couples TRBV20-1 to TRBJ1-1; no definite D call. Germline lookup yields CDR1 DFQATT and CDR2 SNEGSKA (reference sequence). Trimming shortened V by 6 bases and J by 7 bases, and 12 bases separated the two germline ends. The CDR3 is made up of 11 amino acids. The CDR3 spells CSASWGIEAFF. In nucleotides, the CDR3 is TGCAGTGCATCCTGGGGAATTGAAGCTTTCTTT.

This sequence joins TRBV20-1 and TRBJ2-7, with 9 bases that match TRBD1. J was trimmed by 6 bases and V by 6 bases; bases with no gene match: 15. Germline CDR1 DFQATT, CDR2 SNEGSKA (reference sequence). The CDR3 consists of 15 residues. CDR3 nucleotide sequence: TGCAGTGCCCCTGGGGAGGGACAGGGTAATCCCGAGCAGTACTTC. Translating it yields CSAPGEGQGNPEQYF.

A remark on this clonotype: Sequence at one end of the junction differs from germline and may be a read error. The CDR3 loop reads CANSPTFAGQGASNTEAFF. The CDR3 DNA follows: TGTGCCAACAGTCCTACATTCGCCGGACAGGGGGCATCGAACACTGAAGCTTTCTTT. V and J are TRBV6-6 and TRBJ1-1; 11 nucleotides match TRBD1. CDR1 and CDR2 from the germline V gene are MNHNY and SVGAGI (reference sequence). The CDR3 sequence is 19 residues long.

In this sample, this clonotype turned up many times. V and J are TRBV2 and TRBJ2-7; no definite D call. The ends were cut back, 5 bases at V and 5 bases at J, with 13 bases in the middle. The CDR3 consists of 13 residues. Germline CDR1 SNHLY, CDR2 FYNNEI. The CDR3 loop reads CASSPRVGNEQYF. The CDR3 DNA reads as TGTGCCAGCAGTCCCCGGGTGGGTAACGAGCAGTACTTC.

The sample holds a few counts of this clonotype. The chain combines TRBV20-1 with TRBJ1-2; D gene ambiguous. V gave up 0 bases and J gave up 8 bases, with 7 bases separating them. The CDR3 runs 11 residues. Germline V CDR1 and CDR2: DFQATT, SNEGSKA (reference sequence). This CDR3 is CSARDRTGYTF. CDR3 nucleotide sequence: TGCAGTGCTAGAGATAGGACGGGCTACACCTTC.